This paragraph reports one T cell receptor (beta chain). The antigen is unknown. This entry is derived from a study of breast tumors, draining lymph nodes, adjacent tissues. Overall study results and limits: Data fit most tumor T cells coming from lymph node, expanding in tumor. Tumor TCR diversity was below lymph nodes but above nontumor tissue. Data only fit, rather than demonstrated, lymph node origin of most tumor T cells.

Breast cancer patients provided tissue from their axillary draining lymph nodes. TCRdb reanalysed the multiplex PCR reads using MiXCR and keeps one entry per CDR3 protein. The sample shows roughly 260,000 distinct CDR3 sequences, more than 30% of them seen only once. This CDR3 contains 15 residues. V lost 4 bases and J lost 5; bases outside the gene matches: 7. The germline gives CDR1 MNHNY, CDR2 SVGAGI (reference sequence). This clonotype was sampled from a female donor with breast cancer. Some clones in this sample may be carry-over from other donors' samples. Sequencing was done on a sample of axillary lymph node tissue. The chain uses TRBV6-6 and TRBJ1-1; TRBD1 agrees at 10 bases. CDR3 sequence (DNA): TGTGCCAGCAGTTTATGGGGGACAGGGGAAACTGAAGCTTTCTTT. Translated: CASSLWGTGETEAFF.